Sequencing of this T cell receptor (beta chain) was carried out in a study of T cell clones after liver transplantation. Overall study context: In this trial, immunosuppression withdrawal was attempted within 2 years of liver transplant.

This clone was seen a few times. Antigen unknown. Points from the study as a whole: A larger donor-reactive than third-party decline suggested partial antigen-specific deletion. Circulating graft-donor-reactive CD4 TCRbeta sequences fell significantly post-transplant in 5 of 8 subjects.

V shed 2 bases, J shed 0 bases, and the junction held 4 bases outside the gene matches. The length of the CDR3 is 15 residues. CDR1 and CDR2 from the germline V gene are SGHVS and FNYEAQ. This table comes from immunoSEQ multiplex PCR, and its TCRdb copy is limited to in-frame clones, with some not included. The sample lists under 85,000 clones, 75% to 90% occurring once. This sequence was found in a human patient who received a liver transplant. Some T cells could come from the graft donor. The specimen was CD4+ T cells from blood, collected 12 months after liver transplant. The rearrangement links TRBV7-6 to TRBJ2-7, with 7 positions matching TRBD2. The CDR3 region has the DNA TGTGCCAGCAGCTTAAGGGCTAGCGGCTCCTACGAGCAGTACTTC. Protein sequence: CASSLRASGSYEQYF.